Listed here are 9 T cell receptor beta chains from one sample, sequenced in a study of cytomegalovirus exposure and HLA in healthy donors. The PCR used 60 Vbeta and 13 Jbeta primers. Profiled with immunoSEQ multiplex PCR; TCRdb holds only in-frame clones, not every one. The table has 75,000 to 90,000 clones, over 70% seen once. What was sequenced was PBMCs. These TCRs come from a male donor in good health and CMV-seropositive.

The chain combines TRBV10-3 with TRBJ1-4; D is ambiguous. This CDR3 is built from 15 residues. Germline CDR1 ENHRY, CDR2 SYGVKD. V was trimmed by 0 bases and J by 8 bases, leaving 13 bases between them. The CDR3 reads CAISESRMGGEKLFF. As DNA, the CDR3 is TGTGCCATCAGTGAGTCTCGCATGGGAGGGGAAAAACTGTTTTTT.

The V and J genes are TRBV7-9 and TRBJ2-7; TRBD2 agrees at 8 bases. The CDR3 loop spans 16 amino acids. The germline CDR1 and CDR2 sequences are SEHNR and FQNEAQ (reference sequence). The ends lost 5 bases at V and 3 bases at J; junction bases unmatched: 12. The CDR3 spells CASSPGGGSHRYEQYF. The CDR3 DNA reads as TGTGCCAGCAGCCCGGGGGGGGGTTCGCACCGCTACGAGCAGTACTTC.

This clone was observed a handful of times. The chain carries TRBV21-1 and TRBJ1-3; TRBD1, the D gene given by the table, was not confirmed from the DNA. TRBV21-1 is recorded as a pseudogene. The CDR3 loop spans 14 amino acids. The CDR3 nucleotides are TGTGCCAGCAGCAATAAACACTCTGGAAACACCATATATTTT. Residues: CASSNKHSGNTIYF.

V usage is TRBV7-9 and J usage is TRBJ2-5; 7 bases map to TRBD2. The CDR3 extends over 15 amino acids. Trimming at V came to 6 bases and at J to 5 bases, leaving 12 bases not matched to a gene. CDR1 and CDR2 (germline): SEHNR, FQNEAQ (reference sequence). The CDR3, as DNA: TGTGCCAGCAGGTTCCTAGCGGTTAAGGGGGAGACCCAGTACTTC. Translating gives CASRFLAVKGETQYF. Complete variable domain (other parts from reference TRBV7-9 and TRBJ2-5): DTGVSQNPRHKITKRGQNVTFRCDPISEHNRLYWYRQTLGQGPEFLTYFQNEAQLEKSRLLSDRFSAERPKGSFSTLEIQRTEQGDSAMYLCASRFLAVKGETQYFGPGTRLLVL.

The CDR3 here is CASSRDSYGYTF. The DNA for the CDR3 is TGTGCCAGTAGTCGGGACAGCTATGGCTACACCTTC. V is TRBV19 and J is TRBJ1-2, with 7 bases fitting TRBD1. The CDR3 runs 12 residues. V lost 5 bases and J lost 4; bases outside the gene matches: 1. The germline V gene encodes CDR1 LNHDA and CDR2 SQIVND (reference sequence). Based on the CDR3 plus reference TRBV19 and TRBJ1-2, the full variable domain is DGGITQSPKYLFRKEGQNVTLSCEQNLNHDAMYWYRQDPGQGLRLIYYSQIVNDFQKGDIAEGYSVSREKKESFPLTVTSAQKNPTAFYLCASSRDSYGYTFGSGTRLTVV.

This clone turned up a few times. The chain recombines TRBV4-2 with TRBJ1-6; D is perhaps TRBD1 (5 bases). The germline V and J ends were trimmed by 0 bases and 7 bases, with 13 bases remaining between them. The V gene's germline CDR1 is LGHNA and CDR2 YNFKEQ. There are 16 residues in the CDR3. The CDR3 protein is CASSQEVARGNSPLHF. The CDR3 DNA reads TGTGCCAGCAGCCAAGAAGTTGCAAGGGGCAATTCACCCCTCCACTTT.

The chain combines TRBV7-9 with TRBJ2-7, with D unresolved. Germline V CDR1 and CDR2: SEHNR, FQNEAQ (reference sequence). Between the trimmed V and J ends, which lost 4 bases and 6 bases, there was a span of 7 bases. The CDR3 is 11 residues long. CDR3 sequence: CASSSTVEQYF. CDR3 in DNA: TGTGCCAGCAGCTCCACGGTCGAGCAGTACTTC.

The chain combines TRBV29-1 with TRBJ2-5; D unclear. This CDR3 spans 11 amino acids. Germline assignment: CDR1 SQVTM and CDR2 ANQGSEA. The V end was cut by 7 bases, the J end by 4 bases, with 10 bases between. CDR3 nucleotides: TGCAGCGCTCGGGTGGGAGAGACCCAGTACTTC. Translating gives CSARVGETQYF.

The chain is built from TRBV9 and TRBJ1-4, with D possibly matching TRBD1 (5 bases). Trimming stripped 0 bases from V and 6 bases from J, with 15 bases between. CDR1 and CDR2 from the germline V gene are SGDLS and YYNGEE. This CDR3 has 16 residues. The CDR3 sequence: CASSVATGGVDEKLFF. The CDR3 nucleotides are TGTGCCAGCAGCGTAGCTACCGGGGGGGTGGATGAAAAACTGTTTTTT.